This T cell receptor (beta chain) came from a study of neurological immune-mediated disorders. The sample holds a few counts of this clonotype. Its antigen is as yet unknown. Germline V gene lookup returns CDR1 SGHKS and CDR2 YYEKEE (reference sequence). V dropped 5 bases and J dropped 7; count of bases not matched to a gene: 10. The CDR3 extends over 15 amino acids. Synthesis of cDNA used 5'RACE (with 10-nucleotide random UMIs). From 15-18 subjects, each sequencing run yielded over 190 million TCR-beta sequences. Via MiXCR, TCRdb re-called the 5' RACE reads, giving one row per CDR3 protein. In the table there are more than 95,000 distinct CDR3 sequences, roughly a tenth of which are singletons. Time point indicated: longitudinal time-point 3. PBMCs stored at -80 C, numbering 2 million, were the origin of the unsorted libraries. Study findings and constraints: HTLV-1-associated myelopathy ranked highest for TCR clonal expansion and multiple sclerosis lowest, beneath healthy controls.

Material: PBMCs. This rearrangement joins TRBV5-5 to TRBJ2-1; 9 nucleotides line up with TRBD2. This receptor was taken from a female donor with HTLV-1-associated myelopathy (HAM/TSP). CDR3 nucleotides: TGTGCCAGCAGATCGCCGGGACTAGCATCGAATGAGCAGTTCTTC. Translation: CASRSPGLASNEQFF.